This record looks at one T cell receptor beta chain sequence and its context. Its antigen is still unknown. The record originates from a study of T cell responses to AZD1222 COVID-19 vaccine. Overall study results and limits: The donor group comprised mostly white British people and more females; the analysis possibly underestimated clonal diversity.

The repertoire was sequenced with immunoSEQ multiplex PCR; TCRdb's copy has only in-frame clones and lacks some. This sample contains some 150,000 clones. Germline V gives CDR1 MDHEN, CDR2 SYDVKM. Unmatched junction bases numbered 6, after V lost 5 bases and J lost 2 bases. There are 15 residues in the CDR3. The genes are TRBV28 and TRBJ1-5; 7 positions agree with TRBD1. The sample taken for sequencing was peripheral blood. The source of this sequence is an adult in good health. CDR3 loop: CASSRQGVGNQPQHF. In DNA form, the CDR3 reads TGTGCCAGCAGTCGACAGGGAGTCGGCAATCAGCCCCAGCATTTT.